Shown below are 8 T cell receptor beta chains from a single sample sequenced in a study of cytomegalovirus exposure and HLA in healthy donors. Amplification used 60 Vbeta primers and 13 Jbeta primers. Repertoires were generated with immunoSEQ multiplex PCR, while TCRdb's copy carries only in-frame clones and drops some. In the table there are roughly 130,000 clones, 82% of which are singletons. The source material was PBMCs. The receptors originated from a male donor in good health and CMV-seropositive.

This clone was counted only a few times. The rearrangement uses TRBV4-2 and TRBJ2-1, with TRBD2 matching over 13 bases. CDR3 length: 17 residues. CDR1 and CDR2 (germline): LGHNA, YNFKEQ. The V segment lost 4 bases and the J segment 4 bases; nucleotides outside the gene matches: 7. The CDR3: CASSPRTSGSSYNEQFF. As DNA, the CDR3 is TGTGCCAGCAGCCCTCGGACTAGCGGGAGTTCTTACAATGAGCAGTTCTTC.

J is TRBJ1-5 and V is TRBV7-8, with a possible D match to TRBD1 (5 bases). There are 15 residues in the CDR3. Looked up from germline, CDR1 is SGHVS and CDR2 is FQNEAQ. Trimming removed 5 bases at V and 1 base at J, with 12 bases between. The CDR3 protein is CASSGGGGSNQPQHF. CDR3 sequence (DNA): TGTGCCAGCAGCGGGGGAGGTGGGAGCAATCAGCCCCAGCATTTT.

This clone was observed a few times. The J gene is TRBJ2-7, the V gene TRBV4-1, with D uncertain. Between the trimmed V and J ends, which lost 0 bases and 4 bases, there was a span of 7 bases. The germline V gene has CDR1 MGHRA and CDR2 YSYEKL. The CDR3 is made up of 13 amino acids. The CDR3 DNA sequence: TGCGCCAGCAGCCAAGAAAGCGATTACGAGCAGTACTTC. Its protein product is CASSQESDYEQYF.

This chain joins TRBV7-8 and TRBJ2-7, with 7 bases aligning to TRBD1. V lost 5 bases, J lost 3 bases, and 4 bases stayed unmatched. The CDR3 runs to 13 residues. The germline gives CDR1 SGHVS, CDR2 FQNEAQ. CDR3 in amino acids: CASSPGTVYEQYF. CDR3 DNA: TGTGCCAGCAGCCCAGGGACAGTCTACGAGCAGTACTTC.

The rearrangement uses TRBV7-9 and TRBJ2-5; 10 positions match TRBD2. The ends lost 4 bases at V and 3 bases at J; junction bases unmatched: 8. CDR1 and CDR2 from the germline V gene are SEHNR and FQNEAQ (reference sequence). The CDR3 runs 16 residues. In DNA, the CDR3 is TGTGCCAGCAGCTCCATCCGCCTAGCGGGGGAAGAGACCCAGTACTTC. Translated: CASSSIRLAGEETQYF.

The chain is built from TRBV5-4 and TRBJ2-5, with 11 bases matching TRBD1. The last part of the DNA fits TRBJ2-7 better; the J call may be wrong. Germline CDR1 reads SGHNT; CDR2 reads YYREEE (reference sequence). This CDR3 has 15 residues. CDR3 residues: CASRGQGAKRVEQYF. In DNA, the CDR3 is TGTGCCAGCAGAGGACAGGGGGCGAAACGGGTCGAGCAGTACTTC.

The gene calls are TRBV11-2 and TRBJ1-1; 8 bases map to TRBD1. Germline trimming cut 6 bases from V and 1 base from J; bases unmatched to any gene: 7. Germline CDR1 and CDR2: SGHAT and FQNNGV. The CDR3 extends over 15 amino acids. The CDR3 here is CASSRSTGGNTEAFF. CDR3 DNA sequence: TGTGCCAGCAGTCGATCAACAGGGGGGAACACTGAAGCTTTCTTT.

A few counts support this clone. The genes are TRBV28 and TRBJ1-4, with D perhaps TRBD1 (5 bases). Germline CDR1 and CDR2: MDHEN and SYDVKM. There are 19 residues in the CDR3. V lost 3 bases, J lost 6 bases, and 26 bases lay in between. CDR3 region: CASSFDRDWRYHVDEKLFF. The CDR3 DNA is TGTGCCAGCAGTTTTGATCGGGACTGGCGGTATCACGTGGATGAAAAACTGTTTTTT.